Below are 25 T cell receptor beta chains sequenced from a single sample in a study of CD4 T cells in relation to SARS-CoV-2 and coronaviruses. The table came from immunoSEQ multiplex PCR; TCRdb's copy has only in-frame clones and leaves some out. Among tens of thousands of clones listed, 92% were seen once. Sequencing used naive CD4+ T cells from PBMCs. Stated subset: naive CD4+ T cells isolated by negative enrichment. These receptors were taken from an adult with COVID-19.

V gene TRBV27 combines with J gene TRBJ2-3; 8 bases map to TRBD2. CDR1 is MNHEY and CDR2 is SMNVEV in the germline V gene (reference sequence). This CDR3 region has 16 residues. Trimming at V came to 6 bases and at J to 4 bases, leaving 12 bases not matched to a gene. The CDR3 region is CASRTPKREYSDTQYF. The CDR3 DNA follows: TGTGCCAGCAGGACACCTAAGCGGGAGTACTCAGATACGCAGTATTTT.

This clone was seen more than once but under ten times. The chain joins TRBV6-6 to TRBJ1-1; tentatively, D is TRBD1 (5 bases). Germline V lookup: CDR1 MNHNY, CDR2 SVGAGI (reference sequence). The germline V and J ends were trimmed by 0 bases and 8 bases, with 10 bases remaining between them. The CDR3 runs to 13 residues. For the CDR3, the DNA is TGTGCCAGCAGTTACTCATCGGGGGACGAAGCTTTCTTT. Encoded protein: CASSYSSGDEAFF.

V is TRBV30 and J is TRBJ2-7; TRBD1 might be the D (5 bases). CDR3 length equals 13 residues. The V gene lost 3 bases and the J gene lost 2 bases, with 11 bases spanning the gap. Germline V gives CDR1 GTSNPN, CDR2 SVGIG (reference sequence). This chain's CDR3 is CAWRLTGAYEQYF. The CDR3 DNA follows: TGTGCCTGGAGGCTCACAGGAGCCTACGAGCAGTACTTC.

This rearrangement joins TRBV2 to TRBJ2-1; no reliable D call. The germline CDR1 and CDR2 sequences are SNHLY and FYNNEI. V shed 3 bases and J shed 9 bases, with 12 bases lying between them. The CDR3 is 13 residues long. CDR3: CASSDESAAEQFF. The CDR3 nucleotides read TGTGCCAGCAGTGATGAGAGTGCCGCTGAGCAGTTCTTC.

The CDR3 loop reads CASRTGGEAFF. Here the CDR3 DNA reads TGTGCCAGCAGGACGGGGGGTGAAGCTTTCTTT. The V gene is TRBV21-1, the J gene TRBJ1-1. TRBV21-1 is a listed pseudogene. This CDR3 has 11 amino acids.

The rearrangement joins TRBV24-1 to TRBJ2-1; 9 bases match TRBD1. This CDR3 has 16 amino acids. Germline V gene lookup returns CDR1 KGHDR and CDR2 SFDVKD. The J segment lost 6 bases and the V segment lost 3 bases, leaving 8 bases of the junction unmatched. The CDR3 reads CATSDRGEQGANEQFF. CDR3 DNA: TGTGCCACCAGTGATCGGGGAGAACAGGGGGCCAATGAGCAGTTCTTC.

For the CDR3, the DNA is TGCGCCAGCAGCCACGCGGGGAGAAGCAATCAGCCCCAGCATTTT. Translation gives CASSHAGRSNQPQHF. The chain joins TRBV4-3 to TRBJ1-5; D is unclear. CDR3 length: 15 residues. Deletions cut 3 bases from V and 1 base from J, with 10 bases between. From germline, CDR1 is LGHNA and CDR2 YSLEER.

This sequence joins TRBV7-3 and TRBJ2-6; TRBD2 aligns across 7 bases. CDR3 length equals 17 residues. In germline, CDR1 is SGHTA, CDR2 FQGTGA. The ends lost 1 base at V and 3 bases at J; junction bases unmatched: 6. In DNA, the CDR3 is TGTGCCAGCAGCTTAAATGCAGGGAGGGTTGGGGCCAACGTCCTGACTTTC. Protein product: CASSLNAGRVGANVLTF.

V and J are TRBV3-1 (or the pseudogene TRBV3-2) and TRBJ2-1; D remains ambiguous. V was cut by 1 base and J by 6 bases, with 4 bases left in between. The CDR3 is 12 residues long. Per germline, CDR1 LGHDT and CDR2 YNNKEL (reference sequence). CDR3 in DNA: TGTGCCAGCAGCCAAGTGTTCAATGAGCAGTTCTTC. This encodes CASSQVFNEQFF.

A single count supports this clone. CDR3 amino acids: CASSTRSGTRELFF. CDR3 sequence (DNA): TGTGCCAGCAGCACCCGGTCAGGGACCCGGGAGCTGTTTTTT. The rearrangement joins TRBV4-2 to TRBJ2-2; D could derive from TRBD1 or TRBD2 (5 bases each). The CDR3 is 14 amino acids. V lost 5 bases, J lost 9 bases, and 16 bases lay in between. CDR1 and CDR2 from the germline V gene are LGHNA and YNFKEQ.

J is TRBJ2-2 and V is TRBV4-2, with 12 bases lining up with TRBD2. The germline CDR1 and CDR2 sequences are LGHNA and YNFKEQ. With 1 base clipped from V and 1 base from J, the junction kept 1 base outside the gene matches. This CDR3 is built from 17 residues. The CDR3 nucleotides are TGTGCCAGCAGCCAAGTGACTAGCGGGAGGAACACCGGGGAGCTGTTTTTT. It yields the protein CASSQVTSGRNTGELFF.

V usage is TRBV6-5 and J usage is TRBJ2-7, with 9 nucleotides matching TRBD1. The CDR3 extends over 14 amino acids. CDR1 and CDR2 (germline): MNHEY, SVGAGI. V shed 7 bases, J shed 7 bases, and the junction held 11 bases outside the gene matches. Written as DNA, the CDR3 is TGTGCCAGCAAGGCAGGACAGGGGATTTGGGAGCAGTACTTC. Protein product: CASKAGQGIWEQYF.

The chain recombines TRBV15 with TRBJ1-2, with D uncertain. The V and J ends lost 1 base and 6 bases respectively, with 15 bases between them. Per germline, CDR1 LNHNV and CDR2 YYDKDF (reference sequence). The CDR3 extends over 15 amino acids. The DNA for the CDR3 is TGTGCCACCAGCAGAGGGTGGGAAATGGAGAATGGCTACACCTTC. Amino acid sequence: CATSRGWEMENGYTF.

This chain joins TRBV11-2 and TRBJ2-1; D is undetermined. There are 12 residues in the CDR3. Germline CDR1 reads SGHAT; CDR2 reads FQNNGV. Trimming removed 5 bases from V and 10 bases from J, with 12 bases in between. The CDR3 region is CASSALSEEQFF. Here the CDR3 DNA reads TGTGCCAGCAGCGCGCTGTCAGAAGAGCAGTTCTTC. Combining the CDR3 with reference TRBV11-2 and TRBJ2-1 gives the whole variable domain EAGVAQSPRYKIIEKRQSVAFWCNPISGHATLYWYQQILGQGPKLLIQFQNNGVVDDSQLPKDRFSAERLKGVDSTLKIQPAKLEDSAVYLCASSALSEEQFFGPGTRLTVL.

The J gene is TRBJ2-1, the V gene TRBV19, with a possible D match to TRBD1 (5 bases). The CDR3 runs to 17 residues. Germline V gene data show CDR1 as LNHDA and CDR2 as SQIVND (reference sequence). Trimming pared 0 bases from V and 8 bases from J, leaving 20 bases between. CDR3 coding DNA: TGTGCCAGTAGTATAGATCCTTTCCAGGGATCGTTGGATGAGCAGTTCTTC. It codes for CASSIDPFQGSLDEQFF.

The rearrangement uses TRBV5-1 and TRBJ2-3; tentative D call: TRBD1 (6 bases). Per germline, CDR1 SGHRS and CDR2 YFSETQ. This CDR3 is 14 amino acids long. Trimming took off 4 bases at V and 0 bases at J, with 9 bases between the two ends. The CDR3 sequence: CASSVDSSTDTQYF. The CDR3 coding sequence is TGCGCCAGCAGCGTGGACAGTAGCACAGATACGCAGTATTTT. Using reference TRBV5-1 and TRBJ2-3 for the parts outside the CDR3, the full variable domain is KAGVTQTPRYLIKTRGQQVTLSCSPISGHRSVSWYQQTPGQGLQFLFEYFSETQRNKGNFPGRFSGRQFSNSRSEMNVSTLELGDSALYLCASSVDSSTDTQYFGPGTRLTVL.

The genes are TRBV27 and TRBJ2-2; TRBD1 or TRBD2 may be the D gene (6 bases each). Germline lookup yields CDR1 MNHEY and CDR2 SMNVEV (reference sequence). The CDR3 extends over 18 amino acids. V gave up 2 bases and J gave up 5 bases, with 21 bases separating them. CDR3 bases: TGTGCCAGCAGTTTAAGATTCGGGGGCCGGGGAAGGACCGGGGAGCTGTTTTTT. This translates into CASSLRFGGRGRTGELFF.

The chain is built from TRBV5-1 and TRBJ2-1; 14 bases are a match to TRBD2. The junction had 16 bases not matched to a gene; V was cut back by 9 bases and J by 8 bases. The CDR3 spans 17 residues. Germline V CDR1 and CDR2: SGHRS, YFSETQ. The CDR3 region is CATAEGLAGVGVDEQFF. In DNA, the CDR3 is TGCGCCACCGCCGAGGGACTAGCGGGAGTCGGTGTCGATGAGCAGTTCTTC.

V usage is TRBV7-3 and J usage is TRBJ2-2, with 13 positions matching TRBD2. V lost 0 bases, J lost 3 bases, and 1 base stayed unmatched. This CDR3 has 17 amino acids. Looked up from germline, CDR1 is SGHTA and CDR2 is FQGTGA. CDR3 coding DNA: TGTGCCAGCAGCTTAACTGGACTAGCGGGAGACACCGGGGAGCTGTTTTTT. Residues: CASSLTGLAGDTGELFF.

This chain links TRBV2 with TRBJ2-7; 7 bases are shared with TRBD1. Germline lookup yields CDR1 SNHLY and CDR2 FYNNEI. Trimming cost V 8 bases and J 2 bases; bases outside gene matches: 3. The CDR3 is made up of 12 amino acids. The CDR3 region has the DNA TGTGCCAGCCGGGACAGTACCTACGAGCAGTACTTC. Its protein product is CASRDSTYEQYF.

This clone was detected only once. The chain has TRBV5-1 and TRBJ2-2, with D tentatively TRBD2 (5 bases). Germline CDR1 SGHRS, CDR2 YFSETQ. There are 15 residues in the CDR3. The V gene lost 1 base and the J gene lost 6 bases, with 13 bases spanning the gap. The CDR3 spells CASSLRLGVAGELFF. The CDR3 DNA reads as TGCGCCAGCAGCTTGCGGTTGGGAGTGGCCGGGGAGCTGTTTTTT.

This clone came up once. The chain has TRBV6-6 and TRBJ2-1; 7 bases align to TRBD2. V was clipped by 0 bases and J by 4 bases; unmatched bases: 6. Germline V gene lookup returns CDR1 MNHNY and CDR2 SVGAGI (reference sequence). This CDR3 has 16 residues. The CDR3: CASSYSLSGPYNEQFF. CDR3 in DNA: TGTGCCAGCAGTTACTCTCTTAGCGGGCCATACAATGAGCAGTTCTTC.

The chain has TRBV5-5 and TRBJ1-6; a possible D gene is TRBD1 (5 bases). The germline CDR1 and CDR2 sequences are SGHKS and YYEKEE (reference sequence). The CDR3 contains 14 residues. Trimming cost V 4 bases and J 4 bases, with 9 bases left between them. The CDR3 region is CASSRGEYNSPLHF. The CDR3 DNA is TGTGCCAGCAGCCGAGGGGAGTATAATTCACCCCTCCACTTT.

The chain has TRBV9 and TRBJ2-5; D perhaps matches TRBD1 (5 bases). Germline V gene data show CDR1 as SGDLS and CDR2 as YYNGEE. This CDR3 region has 15 residues. Trimming took 0 bases from V and 3 from J, leaving 12 bases between them. The CDR3 sequence is CASSVGATAEETQYF. The CDR3 DNA follows: TGTGCCAGCAGCGTAGGTGCGACAGCAGAAGAGACCCAGTACTTC.

This chain joins TRBV5-1 and TRBJ2-4; D might be TRBD2 (5 bases). Germline V CDR1 and CDR2: SGHRS, YFSETQ. This CDR3 contains 16 residues. V was pared by 4 bases and J by 2 bases, with 16 bases between. In DNA, the CDR3 is TGCGCCAGCAGCCCCTTTGCGGGCTATACCAAAAACATTCAGTACTTC. As protein: CASSPFAGYTKNIQYF.